Each of the 22 T cell receptor beta chains below was sequenced from the same sample in a study of T-cell memory formation after mild COVID-19. TCRdb re-derived calls from the 5' RACE reads in MiXCR, one entry per CDR3 protein. The data contain about 270,000 distinct CDR3 sequences, 15% of them seen just once; the ten biggest clones take up 2.1%. Sequenced input: PBMCs or a T cell subset sorted from them (not recorded which). All receptors derive from an adult woman who had mild COVID-19 (a few samples of this study predate the infection). Cell type and time point are not known.

The chain recombines TRBV30 with TRBJ1-5; weak D call: TRBD1 (6 bases). The CDR3 sequence is 15 residues long. Germline CDR1 GTSNPN, CDR2 SVGIG (reference sequence). V lost 3 bases and J lost 3, with 15 bases in between. The CDR3 loop is CAWSLTRDTNQPQHF. For the CDR3, the DNA is TGTGCCTGGAGCCTGACTAGGGACACCAATCAGCCCCAGCATTTT.

The gene calls are TRBV7-6 and TRBJ2-1, with 9 positions matching TRBD2. The CDR3 length is 16 residues. CDR1 is SGHVS and CDR2 is FNYEAQ in the germline V gene. V was clipped by 5 bases and J by 7 bases; unmatched bases: 12. The CDR3 coding sequence is TGTGCCAGCAGCGTAGGGGCGGGGGGGCCGAAGAATGAGCAGTTCTTC. It yields the protein CASSVGAGGPKNEQFF.

This clonotype came up a few times. This chain joins TRBV4-1 and TRBJ2-3; 8 nucleotides align to TRBD2. The germline V gene has CDR1 MGHRA and CDR2 YSYEKL. Trimming removed 1 base from V and 3 bases from J; junction bases left unmatched: 12. The CDR3 covers 18 residues. This chain's CDR3 is CASSQGSFRVAGTDTQYF. CDR3 nucleotide sequence: TGCGCCAGCAGCCAAGGCTCTTTCCGGGTAGCGGGGACAGATACGCAGTATTTT.

The chain recombines TRBV6-5 with TRBJ1-2; maybe TRBD1 (6 bases). The CDR3 is 14 residues long. Between the trimmed V and J ends, which lost 5 bases and 0 bases, there was a span of 10 bases. The germline CDR1 and CDR2 sequences are MNHEY and SVGAGI. CDR3 DNA sequence: TGTGCCAGCAGTCCCAGGGGCGCTAACTATGGCTACACCTTC. Protein sequence: CASSPRGANYGYTF.

This clonotype was counted ten times or more. The V and J genes are TRBV5-1 and TRBJ2-3; tentative D call: TRBD2 (6 bases). Per the germline V gene, CDR1 is SGHRS and CDR2 is YFSETQ. V gave up 2 bases and J gave up 0 bases, with 10 bases separating them. The CDR3 totals 15 residues. The CDR3 DNA follows: TGCGCCAGCAGCTTAGGCGGGACTAGCACAGATACGCAGTATTTT. It translates to CASSLGGTSTDTQYF.

There are many counts of this clonotype. This chain joins TRBV12-3 or TRBV12-4 and TRBJ2-6; D is ambiguous. V lost 6 bases and J 0 bases, leaving 9 bases between the germline ends. The CDR3 is made up of 15 amino acids. The CDR3 protein is CASSPRSSGANVLTF. The CDR3 bases are TGTGCCAGCAGCCCCCGAAGCTCTGGGGCCAACGTCCTGACTTTC.

This clonotype was seen many times. V gene TRBV7-2 combines with J gene TRBJ2-1; the match to TRBD2 covers 10 bases. V lost 6 bases and J lost 9; bases outside the gene matches: 11. The CDR3 extends over 15 amino acids. Germline values: CDR1 SGHTA, CDR2 FQGNSA. CDR3 bases: TGTGCCAGCAGGCCAACTAGCGGGAACCTGGGTGAGCAGTTCTTC. It yields the protein CASRPTSGNLGEQFF.

This clonotype was recorded a few times. The chain has TRBV6-2 or TRBV6-3 and TRBJ2-3; 8 bases map to TRBD2. CDR3 length: 16 residues. V gave up 6 bases and J gave up 5 bases; unmatched junction bases: 13. Germline CDR1 is MNHEY and CDR2 is SVGEGT. CDR3 sequence: CASRTFSGGAKDTQYF. The CDR3 region has the DNA TGTGCCAGCAGGACCTTTTCCGGGGGGGCCAAAGATACGCAGTATTTT.

The table lists this clonotype with a count of one. The chain uses TRBV23-1 and TRBJ2-7; possibly TRBD1 for D (6 bases). TRBV23-1 belongs to the ORF category, with a function that is uncertain. Trimming removed 6 bases at V and 5 bases at J, with 14 bases between. The CDR3 is 13 residues long. The CDR3 DNA follows: TGCGCCAGCAGGGGTACAGGGAGCCACGAGCAGTACTTC. It encodes CASRGTGSHEQYF.

The chain carries TRBV29-1 and TRBJ1-2; D is perhaps TRBD1 (6 bases). The germline CDR1 and CDR2 sequences are SQVTM and ANQGSEA. Deletions cut 3 bases from V and 4 bases from J, with 15 bases between. The CDR3 loop spans 14 amino acids. The DNA of the CDR3 is TGCAGCGTTGATGGGGGCACAGGGAGCTATGGCTACACCTTC. The encoded protein is CSVDGGTGSYGYTF.

The V call is TRBV12-3 or TRBV12-4, the J call TRBJ2-7; TRBD1 matches 11 bases. The CDR3 has 15 amino acids. V trimming: 1 base; J trimming: 6 bases; junction bases outside the gene matches: 5. Written as DNA, the CDR3 is TGTGCCAGCAGTTTAGGTGGGACAGGGGGTCGCGAGCAGTACTTC. Protein: CASSLGGTGGREQYF.

This clonotype was found many times. The V and J genes are TRBV5-1 and TRBJ2-2, with 8 bases identical to TRBD2. CDR1 and CDR2 (germline): SGHRS, YFSETQ. V gave up 1 base and J gave up 4 bases; unmatched junction bases: 0. The CDR3 length is 14 residues. CDR3 loop: CASSLTSGTGELFF. The CDR3 DNA sequence: TGCGCCAGCAGCTTGACTAGCGGCACCGGGGAGCTGTTTTTT.

V and J are TRBV12-3 or TRBV12-4 and TRBJ1-3, with a tentative D call TRBD1 (6 bases). The CDR3 spans 15 residues. Deletions cut 4 bases from V and 2 bases from J, with 12 bases between. The CDR3 DNA sequence: TGTGCCAGCAGTTACCTCGGGGGGCCTGGAAACACCATATATTTT. As protein: CASSYLGGPGNTIYF.

The chain recombines TRBV3-1 with TRBJ2-5; 10 bases line up with TRBD2. The V gene's germline CDR1 is LGHDT and CDR2 YNNKEL (reference sequence). The V segment lost 0 bases and the J segment 6 bases; nucleotides outside the gene matches: 4. This CDR3 spans 15 amino acids. The CDR3 DNA reads TGTGCCAGCAGCCAAGAGGGACTAGCGAAGAAGACCCAGTACTTC. Its translation: CASSQEGLAKKTQYF.

A few counts support this clonotype. The chain couples TRBV7-2 to TRBJ1-1; 10 nucleotides line up with TRBD1. J gave up 2 bases and V 6 bases, and 6 bases lay outside the gene matches. Per the germline V gene, CDR1 is SGHTA and CDR2 is FQGNSA. CDR3 length: 15 amino acids. CDR3 sequence (DNA): TGTGCCAGCAGATTTGGGGACAGGGGAAACACTGAAGCTTTCTTT. It yields the protein CASRFGDRGNTEAFF.

This clonotype was observed a handful of times. The chain combines TRBV20-1 with TRBJ1-5; 9 positions agree with TRBD1. The ends lost 5 bases at V and 8 bases at J; junction bases unmatched: 4. The CDR3 totals 12 residues. Germline V lookup: CDR1 DFQATT, CDR2 SNEGSKA (reference sequence). The CDR3 loop reads CSAGTGREPQHF. The CDR3 region has the DNA TGCAGTGCTGGGACAGGGAGGGAGCCCCAGCATTTT.

This clonotype was recorded a few times. The V call is TRBV30, the J call TRBJ2-5, with D perhaps TRBD1 or TRBD2 (6 bases each). V lost 5 bases and J 2 bases, leaving 15 bases between the germline ends. CDR3 length equals 14 residues. Per germline, CDR1 GTSNPN and CDR2 SVGIG (reference sequence). The CDR3 loop is CAWGPGAVQETQYF. CDR3 in DNA: TGTGCCTGGGGCCCGGGGGCAGTTCAAGAGACCCAGTACTTC.

A few counts support this clonotype. J is TRBJ2-5 and V is TRBV12-3 or TRBV12-4; 7 nucleotides match TRBD1. V gave up 6 bases and J gave up 3 bases; unmatched junction bases: 7. The CDR3 is 14 residues long. For the CDR3, the DNA is TGTGCCAGCAGCCCGGGACAGTACGAAGAGACCCAGTACTTC. Its protein product is CASSPGQYEETQYF.

This clonotype has just a few counts. V gene TRBV20-1 combines with J gene TRBJ1-5; perhaps TRBD1 as D (5 bases). This CDR3 is built from 15 residues. Germline-derived CDR1 and CDR2 are DFQATT and SNEGSKA (reference sequence). Trimming left V 1 base short and J 0 bases short, with 10 bases between. CDR3 DNA sequence: TGCAGTGCTAGAGTGTCAGGGTATAGCAATCAGCCCCAGCATTTT. Translation gives CSARVSGYSNQPQHF.

This clonotype has more than one count but fewer than ten. This rearrangement joins TRBV6-5 to TRBJ1-6; 7 nucleotides agree with TRBD1. Germline CDR1 reads MNHEY; CDR2 reads SVGAGI. The J segment lost 6 bases and the V segment lost 6 bases, leaving 11 bases of the junction unmatched. The CDR3 contains 16 residues. CDR3 DNA: TGTGCCAGCAGCAATCCTACAGGGGTGGTTAATTCACCCCTCCACTTT. Protein: CASSNPTGVVNSPLHF.

This clonotype was detected ten times or more. V is TRBV7-2 and J is TRBJ2-7; no clear D gene. Germline CDR1 is SGHTA and CDR2 is FQGNSA. The V gene lost 0 bases and the J gene lost 3 bases, with 9 bases spanning the gap. The CDR3 has 14 amino acids. The CDR3 nucleotides are TGTGCCAGCAGCTTAGCGGGAACTCTCTACGAGCAGTACTTC. It encodes CASSLAGTLYEQYF.

The V call is TRBV12-3 or TRBV12-4, the J call TRBJ2-6, with a tentative D call TRBD1 (6 bases). The CDR3 has 15 amino acids. V lost 4 bases to trimming and J lost 2 bases, with 9 bases between them. Here the CDR3 reads CASSSGVAGANVLTF. In DNA form, the CDR3 reads TGTGCCAGCAGTTCAGGGGTTGCTGGGGCCAACGTCCTGACTTTC.